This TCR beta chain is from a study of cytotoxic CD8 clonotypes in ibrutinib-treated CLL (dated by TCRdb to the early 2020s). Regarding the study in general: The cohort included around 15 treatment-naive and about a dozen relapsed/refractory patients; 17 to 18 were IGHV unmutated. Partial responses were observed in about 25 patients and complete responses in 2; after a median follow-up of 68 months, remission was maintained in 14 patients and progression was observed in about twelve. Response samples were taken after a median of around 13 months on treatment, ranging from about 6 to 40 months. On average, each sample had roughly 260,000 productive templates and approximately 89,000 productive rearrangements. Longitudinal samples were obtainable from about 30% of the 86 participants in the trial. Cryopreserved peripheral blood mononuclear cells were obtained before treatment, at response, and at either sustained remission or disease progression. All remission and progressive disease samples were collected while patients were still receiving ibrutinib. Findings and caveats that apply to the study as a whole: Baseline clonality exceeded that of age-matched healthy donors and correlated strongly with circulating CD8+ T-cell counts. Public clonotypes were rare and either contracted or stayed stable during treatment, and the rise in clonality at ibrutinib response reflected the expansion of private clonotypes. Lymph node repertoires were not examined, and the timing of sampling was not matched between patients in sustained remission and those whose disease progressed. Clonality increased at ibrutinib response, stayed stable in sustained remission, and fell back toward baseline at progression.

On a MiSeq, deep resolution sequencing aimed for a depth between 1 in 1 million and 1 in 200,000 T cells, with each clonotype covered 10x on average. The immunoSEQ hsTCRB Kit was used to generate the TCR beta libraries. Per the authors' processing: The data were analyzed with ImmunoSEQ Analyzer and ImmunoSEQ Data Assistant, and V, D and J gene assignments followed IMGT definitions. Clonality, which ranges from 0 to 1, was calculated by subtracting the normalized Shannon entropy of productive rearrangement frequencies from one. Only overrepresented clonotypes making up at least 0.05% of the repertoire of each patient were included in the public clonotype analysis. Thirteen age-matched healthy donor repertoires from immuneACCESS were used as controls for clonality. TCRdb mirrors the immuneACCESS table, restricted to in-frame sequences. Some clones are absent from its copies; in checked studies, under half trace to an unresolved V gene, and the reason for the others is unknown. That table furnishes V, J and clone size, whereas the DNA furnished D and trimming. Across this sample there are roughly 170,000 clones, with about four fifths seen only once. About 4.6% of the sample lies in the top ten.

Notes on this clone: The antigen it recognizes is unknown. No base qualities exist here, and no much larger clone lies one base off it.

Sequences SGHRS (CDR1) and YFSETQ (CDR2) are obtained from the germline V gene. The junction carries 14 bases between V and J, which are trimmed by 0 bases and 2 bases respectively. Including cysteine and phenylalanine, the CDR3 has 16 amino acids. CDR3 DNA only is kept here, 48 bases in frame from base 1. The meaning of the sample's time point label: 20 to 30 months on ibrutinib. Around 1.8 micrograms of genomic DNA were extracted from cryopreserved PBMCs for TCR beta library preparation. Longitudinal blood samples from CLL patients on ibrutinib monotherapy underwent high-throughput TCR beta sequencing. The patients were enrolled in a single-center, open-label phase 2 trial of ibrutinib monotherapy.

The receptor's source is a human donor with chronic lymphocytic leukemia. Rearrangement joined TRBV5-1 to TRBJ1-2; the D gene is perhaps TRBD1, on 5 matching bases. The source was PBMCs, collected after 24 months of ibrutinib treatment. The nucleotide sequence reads TGCGCCAGCAGCTTGGATAGACCGGGACGCAACTATGGCTACACCTTC. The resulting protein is CASSLDRPGRNYGYTF. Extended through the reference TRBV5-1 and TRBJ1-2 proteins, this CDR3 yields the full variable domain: KAGVTQTPRYLIKTRGQQVTLSCSPISGHRSVSWYQQTPGQGLQFLFEYFSETQRNKGNFPGRFSGRQFSNSRSEMNVSTLELGDSALYLCASSLDRPGRNYGYTFGSGTRLTVV.